The 11 T cell receptor beta chains below all came from one sample that was sequenced in a study of cytomegalovirus exposure and HLA in healthy donors. PCR involved 60 Vbeta and 13 Jbeta primers. The protocol was immunoSEQ multiplex PCR, while the TCRdb copy is restricted to in-frame clones and leaves out a portion. The table records 110,000 or so clones, 67% of them present only once. Input material: PBMCs. Receptors were obtained from a man aged 18 to 29 in good health and CMV-seropositive.

In DNA, the CDR3 is TGTGCCTGGAGAAGGGCGGGGGGGCTAAACAATGAGCAGTTCTTC. Its protein is CAWRRAGGLNNEQFF. The chain joins TRBV30 to TRBJ2-1; 9 positions agree with TRBD2. Per the germline V gene, CDR1 is GTSNPN and CDR2 is SVGIG (reference sequence). V trimming: 3 bases; J trimming: 5 bases; junction bases outside the gene matches: 8. The CDR3 is 15 amino acids.

V gene TRBV7-8 combines with J gene TRBJ1-6, with D tentatively TRBD1 (6 bases). The CDR3 length is 17 residues. Per germline, CDR1 SGHVS and CDR2 FQNEAQ. Trimming removed 0 bases from V and 6 bases from J, with 15 bases in between. CDR3 protein: CASSLALRGGLNSPLHF. Here the CDR3 DNA reads TGTGCCAGCAGCTTAGCCCTGCGGGGGGGCCTTAATTCACCCCTCCACTTT.

The V gene is TRBV5-1, the J gene TRBJ2-1, with a possible D match to TRBD1 (5 bases). The CDR3 length is 13 residues. The germline CDR1 and CDR2 sequences are SGHRS and YFSETQ. Trimming stripped 0 bases from V and 6 bases from J, with 7 bases between. CDR3 in DNA: TGCGCCAGCAGCTTGGGCCAGGGCAATGAGCAGTTCTTC. Encoded protein: CASSLGQGNEQFF.

The CDR3 DNA is TGTGCCAGCAGTGAAGCCCAGGGGATTTCACCCCTCCACTTT. This encodes CASSEAQGISPLHF. The chain recombines TRBV6-1 with TRBJ1-6; D possibly corresponds to TRBD1 (6 bases). The CDR3 loop spans 14 amino acids. Trimming took off 0 bases at V and 9 bases at J, with 9 bases between the two ends. The germline CDR1 and CDR2 sequences are MNHNS and SASEGT.

The chain carries TRBV5-4 and TRBJ2-5; possibly TRBD2 for D (7 bases). The CDR3 sequence is 17 residues long. Trimming took off 4 bases at V and 2 bases at J, with 21 bases between the two ends. Looked up from germline, CDR1 is SGHNT and CDR2 is YYREEE (reference sequence). CDR3 bases: TGTGCCAGCAGCGGGGGGGGCGGGGCCCCCATACAAGAGACCCAGTACTTC. Translation: CASSGGGGAPIQETQYF.

J is TRBJ1-2 and V is TRBV6-5, with TRBD1 identical over 8 bases. The CDR3 has 13 residues. The V gene's germline CDR1 is MNHEY and CDR2 SVGAGI. V shed 9 bases and J 4 bases; nucleotides not matched to a gene: 7. The CDR3 DNA reads as TGTGCCAGTGGGACAGGTGATTTCTATGGCTACACCTTC. Protein sequence: CASGTGDFYGYTF.

The chain has TRBV28 and TRBJ1-5, with 10 bases that match TRBD1. Germline assignment: CDR1 MDHEN and CDR2 SYDVKM. V was pared by 3 bases and J by 6 bases, with 11 bases of the junction left unmatched. The CDR3 contains 17 residues. The CDR3 sequence: CASSFGDRGFFGQPQHF. The CDR3 DNA reads TGTGCCAGCAGTTTTGGGGACAGGGGTTTTTTTGGTCAGCCCCAGCATTTT.

There are a few counts of this clone. The chain couples TRBV5-6 to TRBJ2-4; a possible D gene is TRBD2 (7 bases). Germline CDR1 reads SGHDT; CDR2 reads YYEEEE. The CDR3 loop spans 14 amino acids. Between the trimmed V and J ends, which lost 2 bases and 8 bases, there was a span of 14 bases. The chain's CDR3 is CASSFWGGGDIQYF. CDR3 DNA sequence: TGTGCCAGCAGCTTTTGGGGCGGGGGCGACATTCAGTACTTC.

This chain links TRBV19 with TRBJ2-2; D not certain. Per germline, CDR1 LNHDA and CDR2 SQIVND (reference sequence). CDR3 length equals 15 residues. V was clipped by 5 bases and J by 2 bases, with 12 bases between them. CDR3 coding DNA: TGTGCCAGTAGTCCAAAAAGAGTAAACACCGGGGAGCTGTTTTTT. Translating it yields CASSPKRVNTGELFF.

This clone was seen once. This sequence joins TRBV6-1 and TRBJ2-7; TRBD2 might be the D (7 bases). V was clipped by 4 bases and J by 3 bases, with 19 bases between them. Per the germline V gene, CDR1 is MNHNS and CDR2 is SASEGT. CDR3 length equals 16 residues. The CDR3 region has the DNA TGTGCCAGCAGTGTCCGAGGGGGGGGCACCCTCTACGAGCAGTACTTC. This codes for CASSVRGGGTLYEQYF.

This chain uses TRBV5-4 with TRBJ2-7; D gene unclear. CDR1 is SGHNT, CDR2 YYREEE, per germline (reference sequence). The CDR3 is 15 amino acids. Deletions cut 4 bases from V and 6 bases from J, with 20 bases between. The CDR3 loop reads CASSPYLDPLGEQYF. Here the CDR3 DNA reads TGTGCCAGCAGCCCGTATCTAGACCCCCTGGGCGAGCAGTACTTC.